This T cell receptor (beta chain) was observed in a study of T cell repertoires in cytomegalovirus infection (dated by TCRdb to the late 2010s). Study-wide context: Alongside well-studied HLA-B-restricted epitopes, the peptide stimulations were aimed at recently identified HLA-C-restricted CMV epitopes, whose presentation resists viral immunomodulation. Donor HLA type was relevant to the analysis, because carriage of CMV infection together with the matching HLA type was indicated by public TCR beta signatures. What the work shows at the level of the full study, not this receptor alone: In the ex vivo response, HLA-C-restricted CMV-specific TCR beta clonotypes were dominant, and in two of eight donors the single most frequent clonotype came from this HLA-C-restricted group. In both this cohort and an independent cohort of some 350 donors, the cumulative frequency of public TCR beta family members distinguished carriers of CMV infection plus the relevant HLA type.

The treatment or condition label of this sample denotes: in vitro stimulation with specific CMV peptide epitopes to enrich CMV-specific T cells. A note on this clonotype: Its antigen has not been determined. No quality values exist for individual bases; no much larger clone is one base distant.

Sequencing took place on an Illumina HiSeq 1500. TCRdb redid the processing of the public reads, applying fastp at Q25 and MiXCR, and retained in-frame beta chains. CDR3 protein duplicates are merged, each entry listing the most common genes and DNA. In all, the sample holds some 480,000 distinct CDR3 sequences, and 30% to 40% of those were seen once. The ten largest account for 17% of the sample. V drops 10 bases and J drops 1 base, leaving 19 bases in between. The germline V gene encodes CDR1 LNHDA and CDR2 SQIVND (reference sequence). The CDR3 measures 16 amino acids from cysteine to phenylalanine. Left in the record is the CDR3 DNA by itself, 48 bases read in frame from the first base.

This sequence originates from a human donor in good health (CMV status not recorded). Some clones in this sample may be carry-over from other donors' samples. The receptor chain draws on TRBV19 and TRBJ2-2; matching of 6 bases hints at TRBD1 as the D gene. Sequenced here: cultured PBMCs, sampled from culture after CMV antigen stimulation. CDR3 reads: CATNARPGQNTGELFF. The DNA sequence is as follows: TGTGCCACCAATGCCCGGCCGGGACAGAACACCGGGGAGCTGTTTTTT.